The 16 T cell receptor beta chains presented below share a single source sample, sequenced in a study of T cells in Graves' hyperthyroidism and ophthalmopathy. Template material for amplifying TCR beta CDR3 regions consisted of RNA transcripts. The study used the HTBI primer set for a first-round RT-PCR of the TCR CDR3. TCRdb recomputed calls from the multiplex PCR reads with MiXCR, one row per CDR3 protein. The sample gives about 250,000 distinct CDR3 sequences, 20% to 25% of which show up once; 50% to 75% is in the top ten. Sequencing used blood. These receptors all stem from a man aged 25 to 40 with Graves' ophthalmopathy.

This chain joins TRBV10-2 and TRBJ2-1; 7 bases are a match to TRBD1. The ends lost 5 bases at V and 2 bases at J; junction bases unmatched: 12. Germline V gives CDR1 WSHSY, CDR2 SAAADI. The CDR3 has 17 residues. The CDR3 DNA reads TGCGCCAGCAGTCGTGATTGGGGGACAGTGACCTACAATGAGCAGTTCTTC. The encoded protein is CASSRDWGTVTYNEQFF.

In this sample, this clonotype turned up a few times. This rearrangement joins TRBV6-1 to TRBJ1-2; possible D gene TRBD1, 6 bases. Germline CDR1 and CDR2: MNHNS and SASEGT. This CDR3 region has 14 residues. The V gene lost 3 bases and the J gene lost 4 bases, with 12 bases spanning the gap. The CDR3: CASSDPDSIYGYTF. The CDR3 DNA reads TGTGCCAGCAGTGACCCGGACAGCATCTATGGCTACACCTTC.

This clonotype appeared once. The chain is built from TRBV7-9 and TRBJ1-3; D call uncertain. There are 14 residues in the CDR3. Germline V gives CDR1 SEHNR, CDR2 FQNEAQ (reference sequence). The V gene lost 4 bases and the J gene lost 3 bases, with 10 bases spanning the gap. CDR3 coding DNA: TGTGCCAGCAGCTCTATAGGGCTTGGAAACACCATATATTTT. It specifies CASSSIGLGNTIYF.

This clonotype was counted many times. CDR3 region: CASEIFGGDEQFF. CDR3 DNA: TGTGCCAGCGAGATCTTCGGAGGAGATGAGCAGTTCTTC. This rearrangement joins TRBV7-2 to TRBJ2-1; possible D gene TRBD2, 5 bases. This CDR3 has 13 residues. The germline V and J ends were trimmed by 8 bases and 8 bases, with 16 bases remaining between them. Germline CDR1 is SGHTA and CDR2 is FQGNSA.

This clonotype was seen many times. J is TRBJ2-1 and V is TRBV11-3, with D perhaps assigned TRBD1 or TRBD2 (5 bases each). CDR1 is SGHNT and CDR2 is YENEEA in the germline V gene. This CDR3 is built from 16 residues. V was shortened by 4 bases and J by 1 base, with 14 bases between the two germline ends. The CDR3 here is CASSSSRDASYNEQFF. For the CDR3, the DNA is TGTGCCAGCAGCTCGAGCCGGGACGCTTCCTACAATGAGCAGTTCTTC.

This clonotype was seen at least ten times. This chain uses TRBV30 with TRBJ1-1; TRBD1 is a possible D gene (5 bases). The CDR3 spans 15 residues. V lost 2 bases and J 4 bases, leaving 17 bases between the germline ends. Germline V CDR1 and CDR2: GTSNPN, SVGIG (reference sequence). The CDR3 DNA is TGTGCCTGGAGTCCCGGTGGCAGGGATGGCACTGAAGCTTTCTTT. It specifies CAWSPGGRDGTEAFF.

This clonotype was observed a few times. CDR3 sequence: CASSLSGGHEQYF. The DNA for the CDR3 is TGTGCCAGCAGTTTATCTGGGGGTCACGAGCAGTACTTC. V gene TRBV27 combines with J gene TRBJ2-7; D tentatively fits TRBD1 or TRBD2 (5 bases each). Germline CDR1 is MNHEY and CDR2 is SMNVEV (reference sequence). The CDR3 length is 13 residues. Between the trimmed V and J ends, which lost 0 bases and 5 bases, there was a span of 8 bases.

This clonotype was picked up a small number of times. The chain has TRBV18 and TRBJ2-3; tentative D call: TRBD2 (5 bases). The CDR3 length is 16 residues. Germline CDR1 is KGHSH and CDR2 is LQKENI. Deletions cut 3 bases from V and 1 base from J, with 14 bases between. Written as DNA, the CDR3 is TGTGCCAGCTCACCGCTAGGATTCGGGGGCACAGATACGCAGTATTTT. Protein: CASSPLGFGGTDTQYF.

This clonotype occurred many times. The gene calls are TRBV2 and TRBJ2-1, with D possibly TRBD1 on 6 matching bases. Germline CDR1 is SNHLY and CDR2 is FYNNEI. The CDR3 runs 15 residues. Trimming left V 6 bases short and J 6 bases short, with 18 bases between. The CDR3 nucleotides read TGTGCCAGCAGGAAAACAGGGTACAATTTCAATGAGCAGTTCTTC. Its translation is CASRKTGYNFNEQFF.

This clonotype appeared many times. The chain recombines TRBV18 with TRBJ2-2; D uncertain. V was cut by 2 bases and J by 1 base, with 5 bases left in between. Germline CDR1 reads KGHSH; CDR2 reads LQKENI. The CDR3 length is 14 residues. The CDR3 is CASSPDLNTGELFF. CDR3 sequence (DNA): TGTGCCAGCTCACCAGACCTGAACACCGGGGAGCTGTTTTTT.

As regards this clonotype: A much more abundant neighbour one base away suggests this may be a read error. The gene calls are TRBV28 and TRBJ1-1; D is possibly TRBD1 (5 bases). Per the germline V gene, CDR1 is MDHEN and CDR2 is SYDVKM. V was cut by 5 bases and J by 1 base, with 8 bases left in between. This CDR3 region has 13 residues. The CDR3 nucleotides read TGTGCCAGCAGTACAGGACCGAACACTGAAGCTTTCTTT. Translated, it gives CASSTGPNTEAFF.

V usage is TRBV28 and J usage is TRBJ2-7; unclear D gene. V was pared by 3 bases and J by 5 bases, with 2 bases between. The CDR3 is 10 amino acids. Germline-derived CDR1 and CDR2 are MDHEN and SYDVKM. The CDR3 bases are TGTGCCAGCAGTTTTGACGAGCAGTACTTC. This translates into CASSFDEQYF.

Worth noting for this clonotype: One end of the junction does not line up with germline, which may come from a read error. The chain joins TRBV2 to TRBJ2-1; the D is unclear. The CDR3 has 18 amino acids. Germline CDR1 reads SNHLY; CDR2 reads FYNNEI. The CDR3 loop is CASRPIAVLHWTYNEPFF. The CDR3 DNA sequence: TGTGCCAGCAGACCCATAGCTGTCCTCCATTGGACCTACAATGAGCCGTTCTTC.

The chain joins TRBV20-1 to TRBJ1-1; a weak D match, TRBD1 (6 bases). This CDR3 is 14 amino acids long. V lost 6 bases and J 1 base, leaving 15 bases between the germline ends. Per the germline V gene, CDR1 is DFQATT and CDR2 is SNEGSKA (reference sequence). The CDR3 DNA reads as TGCAGTGCAAATCCGGGACATGGGAACACTGAAGCTTTCTTT. This gives the protein CSANPGHGNTEAFF.

In its sample, this clonotype was seen many times. V gene TRBV30 combines with J gene TRBJ2-7; D perhaps matches TRBD1 (5 bases). Trimming stripped 5 bases from V and 3 bases from J, with 8 bases between. This CDR3 spans 11 amino acids. Germline CDR1 is GTSNPN and CDR2 is SVGIG (reference sequence). The CDR3 DNA sequence: TGTGCCTGGGGCAGGGTCTACGAGCAGTACTTC. Residues: CAWGRVYEQYF.

This clonotype was counted a few times. The chain couples TRBV7-9 to TRBJ2-3, with unresolved D. Germline V gene lookup returns CDR1 SEHNR and CDR2 FQNEAQ (reference sequence). V was shortened by 5 bases and J by 4 bases, with 13 bases between the two germline ends. CDR3 length equals 14 residues. As DNA, the CDR3 is TGTGCCAGCAGCACCACCCTAACACCAGATACGCAGTATTTT. Amino acid sequence: CASSTTLTPDTQYF.